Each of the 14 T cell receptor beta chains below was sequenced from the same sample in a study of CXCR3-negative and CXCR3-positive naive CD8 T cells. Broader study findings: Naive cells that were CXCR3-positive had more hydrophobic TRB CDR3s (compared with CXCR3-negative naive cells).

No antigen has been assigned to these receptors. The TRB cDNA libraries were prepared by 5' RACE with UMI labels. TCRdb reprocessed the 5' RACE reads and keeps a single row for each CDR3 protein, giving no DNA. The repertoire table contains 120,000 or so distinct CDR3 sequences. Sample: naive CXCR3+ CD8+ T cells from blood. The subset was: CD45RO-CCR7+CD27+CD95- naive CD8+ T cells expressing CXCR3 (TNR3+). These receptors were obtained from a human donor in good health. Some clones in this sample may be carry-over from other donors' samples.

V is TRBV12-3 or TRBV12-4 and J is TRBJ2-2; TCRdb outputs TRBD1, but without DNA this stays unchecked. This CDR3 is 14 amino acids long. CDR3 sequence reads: CASSPGQGTGELFF.

The CDR3: CASSLRGGICSDTQYF. The V gene is TRBV21-1, the J gene TRBJ2-3; TCRdb's D call of TRBD2 is untestable without DNA. TRBV21-1 is an annotated pseudogene. The CDR3 sequence is 16 residues long.

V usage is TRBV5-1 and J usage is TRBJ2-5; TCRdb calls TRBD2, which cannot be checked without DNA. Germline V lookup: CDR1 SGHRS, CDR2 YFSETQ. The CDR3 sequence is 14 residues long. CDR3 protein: CASSLGLVEETQYF.

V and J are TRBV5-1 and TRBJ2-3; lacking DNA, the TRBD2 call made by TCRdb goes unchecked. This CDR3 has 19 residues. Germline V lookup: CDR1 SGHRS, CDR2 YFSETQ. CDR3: CASSLYGTSGGLTGDTQYF.

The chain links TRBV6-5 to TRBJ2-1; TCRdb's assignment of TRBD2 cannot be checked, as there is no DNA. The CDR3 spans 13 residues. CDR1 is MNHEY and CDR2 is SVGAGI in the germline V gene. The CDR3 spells CASSYGGYVEQFF.

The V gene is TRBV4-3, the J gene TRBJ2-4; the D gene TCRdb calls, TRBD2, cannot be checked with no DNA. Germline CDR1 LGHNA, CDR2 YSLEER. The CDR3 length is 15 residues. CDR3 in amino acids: CASSLFGSRVDIQYF.

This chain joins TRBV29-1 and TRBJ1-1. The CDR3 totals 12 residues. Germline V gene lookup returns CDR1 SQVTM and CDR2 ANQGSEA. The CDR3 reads CSAEVSNTEAFF.

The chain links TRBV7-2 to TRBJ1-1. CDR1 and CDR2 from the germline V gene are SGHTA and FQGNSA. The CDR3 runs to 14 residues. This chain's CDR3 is CASTGEGWVTEAFF. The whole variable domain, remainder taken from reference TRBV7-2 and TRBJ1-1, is GAGVSQSPSNKVTEKGKDVELRCDPISGHTALYWYRQSLGQGLEFLIYFQGNSAPDKSGLPSDRFSAERTGGSVSTLTIQRTQQEDSAVYLCASTGEGWVTEAFFGQGTRLTVV.

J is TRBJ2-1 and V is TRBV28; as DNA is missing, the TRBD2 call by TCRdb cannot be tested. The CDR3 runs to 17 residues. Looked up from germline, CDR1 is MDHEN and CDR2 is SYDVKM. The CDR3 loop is CASSLILAVRRDNEQFF.

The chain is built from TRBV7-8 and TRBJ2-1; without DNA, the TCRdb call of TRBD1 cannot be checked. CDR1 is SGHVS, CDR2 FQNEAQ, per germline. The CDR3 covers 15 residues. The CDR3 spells CASSVGDITYNEQFF.

The CDR3 here is CASSTMNTEAFF. The chain joins TRBV28 to TRBJ1-1. Looked up from germline, CDR1 is MDHEN and CDR2 is SYDVKM. The CDR3 length is 12 residues.

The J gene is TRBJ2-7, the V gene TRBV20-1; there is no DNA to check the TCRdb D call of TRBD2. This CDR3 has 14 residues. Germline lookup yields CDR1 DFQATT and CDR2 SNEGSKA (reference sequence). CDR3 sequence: CSATLLEGSYEQYF.

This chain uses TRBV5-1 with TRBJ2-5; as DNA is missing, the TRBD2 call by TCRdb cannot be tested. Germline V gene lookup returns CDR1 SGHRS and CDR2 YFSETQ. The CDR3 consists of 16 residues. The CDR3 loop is CASSTATSGWVETQYF.

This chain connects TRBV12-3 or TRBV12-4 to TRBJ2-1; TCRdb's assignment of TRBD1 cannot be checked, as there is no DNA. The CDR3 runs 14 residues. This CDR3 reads CASSLKLGLGEQFF.